What follows are 30 T cell receptor beta chains derived from one specimen sequenced in a study of blood T cell repertoires in COVID-19 (dated by TCRdb to 2020 to 2022). The method was the immunoSEQ multiplex PCR assay. TCRdb holds this immuneACCESS table with in-frame rearrangements only. Some clones are missing; in checked studies, unresolved V genes explain under half, and the rest has no known cause. Recorded for this sample are 50,000 to 80,000 clones; 88% of them occurred a single time. The ten largest make up 40% to 45% of the sample. Sequencing was carried out using peripheral blood. All receptors derive from a woman aged 60-75 years with COVID-19, enrolled during active disease.

CDR3 amino acids: CASSPSRGGPNTGELFF. CDR3 in DNA: TGTGCCAGCAGCCCATCGAGGGGGGGCCCGAACACCGGGGAGCTGTTTTTT. This chain joins TRBV7-9 and TRBJ2-2, with D perhaps TRBD2 (7 bases). The CDR3 has 17 amino acids. From germline, CDR1 is SEHNR and CDR2 FQNEAQ (reference sequence). V was pared by 5 bases and J by 0 bases, with 16 bases between.

The V gene is TRBV7-6, the J gene TRBJ2-1; 11 bases align to TRBD2. Trimming cost V 5 bases and J 3 bases; bases outside gene matches: 6. Germline-derived CDR1 and CDR2 are SGHVS and FNYEAQ. The length of the CDR3 is 16 residues. DNA for the CDR3: TGTGCCAGCAGCCCCACTAGCGGGGGACTCTACAATGAGCAGTTCTTC. Its protein is CASSPTSGGLYNEQFF.

The chain carries TRBV4-3 and TRBJ1-2; D is possibly TRBD1 (5 bases). CDR1 LGHNA and CDR2 YSLEER come from the germline V gene. The CDR3 consists of 15 residues. V was cut by 0 bases and J by 3 bases, with 11 bases left in between. CDR3: CASSQELRVHYGYTF. As DNA, the CDR3 is TGCGCCAGCAGCCAAGAGCTCAGGGTCCACTATGGCTACACCTTC.

The J gene is TRBJ1-3, the V gene TRBV7-2; a weak D match, TRBD1 (5 bases). V dropped 2 bases and J dropped 2 bases, with 13 bases sitting between them. The CDR3 has 16 residues. The germline gives CDR1 SGHTA, CDR2 FQGNSA. This CDR3 reads CASSLSPDKTGNTIYF. CDR3 in DNA: TGTGCCAGCAGCTTAAGCCCGGACAAGACTGGAAACACCATATATTTT. Based on the CDR3 plus reference TRBV7-2 and TRBJ1-3, the full variable domain is GAGVSQSPSNKVTEKGKDVELRCDPISGHTALYWYRQSLGQGLEFLIYFQGNSAPDKSGLPSDRFSAERTGGSVSTLTIQRTQQEDSAVYLCASSLSPDKTGNTIYFGEGSWLTVV.

This rearrangement joins TRBV5-4 to TRBJ1-6; D is undetermined. This CDR3 is 14 amino acids long. Germline CDR1 SGHNT, CDR2 YYREEE (reference sequence). V was trimmed by 3 bases and J by 9 bases, leaving 13 bases between them. The CDR3, as DNA: TGTGCCAGCAGCTACGATGGCCATGGTTCACCCCTCCACTTT. Protein sequence: CASSYDGHGSPLHF.

This chain joins TRBV29-1 and TRBJ2-5; D may be TRBD1 (6 bases). V lost 2 bases and J lost 5, with 9 bases in between. This CDR3 is 12 amino acids long. In germline, CDR1 is SQVTM, CDR2 ANQGSEA. CDR3: CSVERQEETQYF. CDR3 sequence (DNA): TGCAGCGTTGAAAGACAGGAGGAGACCCAGTACTTC. The full variable domain, in which reference TRBV29-1 and TRBJ2-5 provide the parts outside the CDR3, is SAVISQKPSRDICQRGTSLTIQCQVDSQVTMMFWYRQQPGQSLTLIATANQGSEATYESGFVIDKFPISRPNLTFSTLTVSNMSPEDSSIYLCSVERQEETQYFGPGTRLLVL.

The chain joins TRBV29-1 to TRBJ1-1; weak D call: TRBD1 (5 bases). Trimming pared 6 bases from V and 0 bases from J, leaving 11 bases between. CDR3 length equals 13 residues. Germline V lookup: CDR1 SQVTM, CDR2 ANQGSEA. In nucleotides, the CDR3 is TGCAGCGTGCAGACAGTACTGAACACTGAAGCTTTCTTT. It encodes CSVQTVLNTEAFF.

Concerning this clone itself: Other DNA variants within this sample encode the same CDR3. The rearrangement uses TRBV28 and TRBJ1-2; D is unresolved. This CDR3 is built from 11 residues. V was pared by 1 base and J by 5 bases, with 2 bases between. Germline V gives CDR1 MDHEN, CDR2 SYDVKM. As DNA, the CDR3 is TGTGCCAGCAGTTTATCTTATGGCTACACCTTC. This gives the protein CASSLSYGYTF.

The chain uses TRBV12-3 or TRBV12-4 and TRBJ1-4, with D uncertain. CDR3 length: 13 amino acids. V lost 3 bases to trimming and J lost 10 bases, with 12 bases between them. The CDR3 sequence: CASSFDNPGKLFF. The DNA of the CDR3 is TGTGCCAGCAGTTTTGACAATCCAGGAAAACTGTTTTTT.

This CDR3 is CASTPRGQGTEAFF. CDR3 bases: TGTGCCAGCACCCCTCGCGGACAGGGAACTGAAGCTTTCTTT. The chain links TRBV5-4 to TRBJ1-1; 8 bases fit TRBD1. This CDR3 has 14 amino acids. CDR1 and CDR2 from the germline V gene are SGHNT and YYREEE (reference sequence). J was trimmed by 5 bases and V by 6 bases; bases with no gene match: 9.

The chain joins TRBV19 to TRBJ2-2; D gene ambiguous. Per germline, CDR1 LNHDA and CDR2 SQIVND (reference sequence). The CDR3 loop spans 14 amino acids. Trimming stripped 5 bases from V and 1 base from J, with 8 bases between. CDR3 protein: CASSPRWNTGELFF. The CDR3 DNA is TGTGCCAGTAGTCCCAGATGGAACACCGGGGAGCTGTTTTTT.

The chain combines TRBV4-1 with TRBJ1-2; TRBD1 aligns across 7 bases. V lost 0 bases and J lost 4; bases outside the gene matches: 5. Looked up from germline, CDR1 is MGHRA and CDR2 is YSYEKL. This CDR3 comprises 15 residues. The CDR3 protein is CASSQEGRGSYGYTF. The CDR3 bases are TGCGCCAGCAGCCAAGAGGGCAGGGGGTCCTATGGCTACACCTTC.

J is TRBJ1-1 and V is TRBV28, with 8 bases fitting TRBD1. Germline V gene sequence: CDR1 MDHEN, CDR2 SYDVKM. The CDR3 covers 13 residues. With V trimmed by 11 bases and J by 7 bases, 12 bases remained unmatched. In DNA form, the CDR3 reads TGTGCCCTACAGGGGGGCCCCGCGGGTGAAGCTTTCTTT. Amino acid sequence: CALQGGPAGEAFF.

As regards this clone: The sample contains more than one DNA sequence encoding this CDR3. The chain is built from TRBV5-1 and TRBJ1-2; TRBD1 might be the D (6 bases). Looked up from germline, CDR1 is SGHRS and CDR2 is YFSETQ. The V end was cut by 0 bases, the J end by 2 bases, with 8 bases between. The CDR3 loop spans 14 amino acids. This CDR3 reads CASSLAGANYGYTF. In DNA form, the CDR3 reads TGCGCCAGCAGCTTGGCAGGGGCAAACTATGGCTACACCTTC.

J is TRBJ2-7 and V is TRBV4-1; D is unresolved. CDR3 length: 15 amino acids. Trimming took off 0 bases at V and 2 bases at J, with 11 bases between the two ends. CDR1 and CDR2 from the germline V gene are MGHRA and YSYEKL. CDR3 sequence: CASSQDSRVTYEQYF. DNA of the CDR3: TGCGCCAGCAGCCAAGATTCTAGAGTAACCTACGAGCAGTACTTC.

V usage is TRBV2 and J usage is TRBJ1-2; D not resolved. Germline CDR1 is SNHLY and CDR2 is FYNNEI. Deletions cut 8 bases from V and 2 bases from J, with 9 bases between. CDR3 size: 12 residues. The CDR3 sequence is CASSPGNYGYTF. CDR3 DNA sequence: TGTGCCAGCTCCCCAGGCAACTATGGCTACACCTTC.

The chain couples TRBV29-1 to TRBJ2-1; 7 bases fit TRBD1. V dropped 5 bases and J dropped 1; count of bases not matched to a gene: 8. The CDR3 totals 15 residues. In germline, CDR1 is SQVTM, CDR2 ANQGSEA. The CDR3 loop is CSVTTGQVSYNEQFF. The CDR3 coding sequence is TGCAGCGTTACGACAGGGCAGGTATCCTACAATGAGCAGTTCTTC.

This sequence joins TRBV4-1 and TRBJ1-1; TRBD1 matches at 9 bases. Germline-derived CDR1 and CDR2 are MGHRA and YSYEKL. This CDR3 is 18 amino acids long. V shed 3 bases and J 1 base; nucleotides not matched to a gene: 12. The CDR3 DNA sequence: TGCGCCAGCAGCCAGACAGGGGGACAGGGCTATGCGAACACTGAAGCTTTCTTT. Protein sequence: CASSQTGGQGYANTEAFF.

V usage is TRBV6-6 and J usage is TRBJ2-1, with 12 bases identical to TRBD2. Germline CDR1 reads MNHNY; CDR2 reads SVGAGI (reference sequence). The CDR3 loop spans 14 amino acids. The V gene end was trimmed by 6 bases and the J gene end by 8 bases; junction bases not matched to a gene: 5. The CDR3 is CASSGLAGRDEQFF. CDR3 bases: TGTGCCAGCAGCGGACTAGCGGGGAGGGATGAGCAGTTCTTC.

This clone was seen only a few times. The chain combines TRBV2 with TRBJ1-2; 7 nucleotides align to TRBD1. This CDR3 region has 14 residues. Germline V lookup: CDR1 SNHLY, CDR2 FYNNEI. V was clipped by 2 bases and J by 1 base; unmatched bases: 1. CDR3 in amino acids: CASSERGLNYGYTF. Written as DNA, the CDR3 is TGTGCCAGCAGTGAAAGGGGGCTTAACTATGGCTACACCTTC. The full variable domain, rest sourced from reference TRBV2 and TRBJ1-2, is EPEVTQTPSHQVTQMGQEVILRCVPISNHLYFYWYRQILGQKVEFLVSFYNNEISEKSEIFDDQFSVERPDGSNFTLKIRSTKLEDSAMYFCASSERGLNYGYTFGSGTRLTVV.

This clone was counted once. The rearrangement joins TRBV7-2 to TRBJ2-1, with 8 bases identical to TRBD1. The ends lost 4 bases at V and 9 bases at J; junction bases unmatched: 5. From germline, CDR1 is SGHTA and CDR2 FQGNSA. The CDR3 has 13 amino acids. CDR3 sequence: CASSSQQGGEQFF. As DNA, the CDR3 is TGTGCCAGCAGCTCACAACAGGGGGGTGAGCAGTTCTTC.

The genes are TRBV4-3 and TRBJ2-7; the match to TRBD2 covers 11 bases. Germline assignment: CDR1 LGHNA and CDR2 YSLEER. The junction had 9 bases not matched to a gene; V was cut back by 4 bases and J by 4 bases. The CDR3 spans 16 residues. CDR3 coding DNA: TGCGCCAGCAGCCCCGGGCTAGCGGGAGGAACGTACGAGCAGTACTTC. Translated, it gives CASSPGLAGGTYEQYF.

The chain uses TRBV7-9 and TRBJ2-5, with D perhaps TRBD2 (5 bases). V was shortened by 5 bases and J by 4 bases, with 11 bases between the two germline ends. Germline loops: CDR1 SEHNR, CDR2 FQNEAQ (reference sequence). The CDR3 is made up of 13 amino acids. CDR3 bases: TGTGCCAGCAGCCCCCGGACTGGAGAGACCCAGTACTTC. It translates to CASSPRTGETQYF. Variable domain in full (rest from reference TRBV7-9 and TRBJ2-5): DTGVSQNPRHKITKRGQNVTFRCDPISEHNRLYWYRQTLGQGPEFLTYFQNEAQLEKSRLLSDRFSAERPKGSFSTLEIQRTEQGDSAMYLCASSPRTGETQYFGPGTRLLVL.

V is TRBV7-9 and J is TRBJ1-2; possible D gene TRBD1, 5 bases. Trimming took 5 bases from V and 5 from J, leaving 18 bases between them. The germline V gene encodes CDR1 SEHNR and CDR2 FQNEAQ (reference sequence). The CDR3 loop spans 15 amino acids. CDR3 region: CASSPPRPGSYGYTF. The CDR3 DNA follows: TGTGCCAGCAGCCCCCCCAGACCAGGGTCATATGGCTACACCTTC.

The chain uses TRBV5-1 and TRBJ1-4; D uncertain. Trimming took off 0 bases at V and 4 bases at J, with 13 bases between the two ends. The CDR3 spans 16 residues. Germline V CDR1 and CDR2: SGHRS, YFSETQ. DNA for the CDR3: TGCGCCAGCAGCTTGGTTCGCGGGCGGCTTAATGAAAAACTGTTTTTT. This encodes CASSLVRGRLNEKLFF.

CDR3 loop: CASTLRSGDYGYTF. As DNA, the CDR3 is TGTGCCAGCACCCTCCGGAGCGGCGATTATGGCTACACCTTC. The chain is built from TRBV6-5 and TRBJ1-2; no firm D call. Trimming took off 7 bases at V and 5 bases at J, with 17 bases between the two ends. Germline-derived CDR1 and CDR2 are MNHEY and SVGAGI. This CDR3 has 14 amino acids.

This chain joins TRBV6-5 and TRBJ2-7, with TRBD2 identical over 8 bases. CDR3 size: 15 residues. J was trimmed by 5 bases and V by 6 bases; bases with no gene match: 12. The V gene's germline CDR1 is MNHEY and CDR2 SVGAGI. CDR3 amino acids: CASRGTSGGYHEQYF. The CDR3 nucleotides are TGTGCCAGCAGGGGGACGAGCGGGGGCTACCACGAGCAGTACTTC.

Remarks on this clone: One end of the junction varies from germline; a read error may be responsible. This chain uses TRBV18 with TRBJ1-3; the D gene is possibly TRBD1 (5 bases). Germline V lookup: CDR1 KGHSH, CDR2 LQKENI. The CDR3 is 14 amino acids. The CDR3 sequence is CASSPQEVGNTIYF. The CDR3 coding sequence is TGTGCCAGCTCTCCACAGGAGGTTGGAAACACCATATATTTT. Filled out from reference TRBV18 and TRBJ1-3, the complete variable domain reads NAGVMQNPRHLVRRRGQEARLRCSPMKGHSHVYWYRQLPEEGLKFMVYLQKENIIDESGMPKERFSAEFPKEGPSILRIQQVVRGDSAAYFCASSPQEVGNTIYFGEGSWLTVV.

The chain combines TRBV13 with TRBJ2-7; 10 bases map to TRBD1. CDR1 and CDR2 from the germline V gene are PRHDT and FYEKMQ (reference sequence). The CDR3 consists of 15 residues. With V trimmed by 4 bases and J by 6 bases, 9 bases remained unmatched. CDR3 bases: TGTGCCAGCAGCTCGGGAGACAGGGGGCAATTCGAGCAGTACTTC. Translated, it gives CASSSGDRGQFEQYF.

The chain recombines TRBV18 with TRBJ1-4; 10 nucleotides match TRBD1. Germline lookup yields CDR1 KGHSH and CDR2 LQKENI. This CDR3 is built from 14 residues. V was clipped by 0 bases and J by 11 bases; unmatched bases: 3. The CDR3 sequence: CASSPPGTGEKLFF. CDR3 in DNA: TGTGCCAGCTCACCACCGGGGACAGGGGAGAAACTGTTTTTT.